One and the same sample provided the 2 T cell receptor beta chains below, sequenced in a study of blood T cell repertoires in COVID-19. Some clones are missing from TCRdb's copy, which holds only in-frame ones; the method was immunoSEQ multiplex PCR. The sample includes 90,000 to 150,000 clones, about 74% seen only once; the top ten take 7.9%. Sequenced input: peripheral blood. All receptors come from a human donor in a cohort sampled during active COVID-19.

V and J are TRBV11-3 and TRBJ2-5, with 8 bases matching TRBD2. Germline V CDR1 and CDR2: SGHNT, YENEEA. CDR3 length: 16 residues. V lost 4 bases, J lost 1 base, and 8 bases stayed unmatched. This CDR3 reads CASSYRAGGFQETQYF. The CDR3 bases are TGTGCCAGCAGCTATAGGGCGGGGGGCTTCCAAGAGACCCAGTACTTC.

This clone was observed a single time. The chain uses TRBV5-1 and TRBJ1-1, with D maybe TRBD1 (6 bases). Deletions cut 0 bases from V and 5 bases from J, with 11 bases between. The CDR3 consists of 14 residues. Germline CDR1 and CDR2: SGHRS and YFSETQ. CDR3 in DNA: TGCGCCAGCAGCTTGGGACAGGCAAAGACTGAAGCTTTCTTT. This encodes CASSLGQAKTEAFF.